This T cell receptor (beta chain) was retrieved from a study of regulatory T cells in long-lasting Graves disease. After removal of 3 bases from V and 5 bases from J, the junction contained 4 bases not matched to a gene. The germline V gene encodes CDR1 SGHRS and CDR2 YFSETQ. CDR3 length: 13 residues. This clonotype has only a few counts. Time point specified: newly diagnosed GD, antithyroid drugs for less than 3 months. Preparation of the TCR library used RNA extracted from PBMCs. CDR3 regions were amplified by Arm-PCR using iRepertoire HTBI primers to build TCR beta libraries. In TCRdb, the multiplex PCR reads were re-called with MiXCR into one record per CDR3 protein. Among 680,000 or so distinct CDR3 sequences listed, 16% were seen once. The same specimen was also included in a second study, on T cells in Graves' hyperthyroidism and ophthalmopathy.

The origin of this receptor is a woman between 25 and 40 years old with Graves disease. The material sequenced was peripheral blood mononuclear cells (PBMCs), taken at new diagnosis, from a patient treated with antithyroid drugs. This chain joins TRBV5-1 and TRBJ2-7, with 8 bases matching TRBD1. The CDR3 sequence: CASSSGQGDEQYF. DNA for the CDR3: TGCGCCAGCAGCTCCGGACAGGGAGACGAGCAGTACTTC.